This TCR beta chain originates from a study of shared clonotypes between healthy human individuals. Produced via immunoSEQ multiplex PCR; TCRdb's table is partial and in-frame only. Among 520,000 or so clones, approximately 85% were seen once, and the ten largest hold 10% to 15%. Study conclusions and caveats: Represented diversity, genetic and exposure-history alike, was limited by few donors.

About this clone itself: Its specificity is unknown.

V was cut by 7 bases and J by 1 base, with 7 bases left in between. Germline V CDR1 and CDR2: MNHEY, SVGAGI. The CDR3 has 13 residues. Sequencing input: PBMCs. This receptor was taken from a woman aged 40 to 50 in good health. Some clones in this sample may be carry-over from other donors' samples. The rearrangement uses TRBV6-5 and TRBJ2-2; D is uncertain. For the CDR3, the DNA is TGTGCCAGCATGTTACTGAACACCGGGGAGCTGTTTTTT. As protein: CASMLLNTGELFF.